One and the same sample provided the 30 T cell receptor beta chains below, sequenced in a study of blood T cell repertoires in COVID-19 (dated by TCRdb to between 2020 and 2021). Library preparation employed the immunoSEQ multiplex PCR assay. TCRdb obtained this table from immuneACCESS and retained in-frame rearrangements with V and J assigned. These tables miss some clones; where compared with another copy, unresolved V genes account for less than half of the shortfall, and the remainder is unexplained. Within this sample are 150,000 to 200,000 clones, with 88% of them counted one time only. The ten largest clones capture around 24% of the sample. The sample comprised peripheral blood. The receptor set was obtained from a man between 60 and 70 years old with acute or convalescent COVID-19.

The chain uses TRBV6-5 and TRBJ2-1, with 8 positions matching TRBD1. The CDR3 totals 15 residues. Germline V gene data show CDR1 as MNHEY and CDR2 as SVGAGI. Trimming at V came to 4 bases and at J to 8 bases, leaving 10 bases not matched to a gene. This CDR3 is CASSLSGQGFDEQFF. For the CDR3, the DNA is TGTGCCAGCAGTTTGTCCGGACAGGGATTCGATGAGCAGTTCTTC.

The V gene is TRBV7-2, the J gene TRBJ1-2; 7 bases line up with TRBD1. CDR3 size: 14 residues. Unmatched junction bases numbered 13, after V lost 7 bases and J lost 8 bases. CDR1 and CDR2 from the germline V gene are SGHTA and FQGNSA. The CDR3 loop reads CASTKPGQTLGYTF. CDR3 sequence (DNA): TGTGCCAGCACCAAACCGGGACAGACTTTGGGCTACACCTTC.

The chain couples TRBV27 to TRBJ1-2, with D uncertain. V was clipped by 6 bases and J by 7 bases, with 18 bases between them. In germline, CDR1 is MNHEY, CDR2 SMNVEV (reference sequence). The CDR3 contains 14 residues. CDR3 amino acids: CASSLDWSRPGYTF. As DNA, the CDR3 is TGTGCCAGCAGCTTGGACTGGAGCCGGCCTGGCTACACCTTC.

The chain couples TRBV6-2 or TRBV6-3 to TRBJ1-5, with D hard to call. V lost 5 bases to trimming and J lost 0 bases, with 11 bases between them. The CDR3 runs 15 residues. Germline assignment: CDR1 MNHEY and CDR2 SVGEGT. CDR3 DNA sequence: TGTGCCAGCAGTCTCAGGATCAGTAGCAATCAGCCCCAGCATTTT. It specifies CASSLRISSNQPQHF.

The chain employs TRBV9 and TRBJ2-2; D is uncertain. The CDR3 consists of 14 residues. The V gene's germline CDR1 is SGDLS and CDR2 YYNGEE. V dropped 0 bases and J dropped 7 bases, with 10 bases sitting between them. CDR3 in DNA: TGTGCCAGCAGCGTAGGAAGTATCGGCGGGGAGCTGTTTTTT. It codes for CASSVGSIGGELFF.

The gene calls are TRBV10-2 and TRBJ2-7; 9 bases are a match to TRBD2. CDR3 length: 13 amino acids. V shed 6 bases and J 6 bases; nucleotides not matched to a gene: 6. Per germline, CDR1 WSHSY and CDR2 SAAADI. The CDR3 spells CASSVAGGIEQYV. CDR3 DNA sequence: TGCGCCAGCAGCGTTGCGGGGGGGATCGAGCAGTACGTC.

The chain links TRBV27 to TRBJ2-1; 9 bases agree with TRBD1. After removal of 5 bases from V and 4 bases from J, the junction contained 9 bases not matched to a gene. The germline gives CDR1 MNHEY, CDR2 SMNVEV (reference sequence). This CDR3 contains 16 residues. In DNA, the CDR3 is TGTGCCAGCAGTCAACTCCCGGGACAGGGTTACAATGAGCAGTTCTTC. It encodes CASSQLPGQGYNEQFF.

The chain has TRBV5-1 and TRBJ1-2; TRBD1 agrees at 7 bases. The V gene's germline CDR1 is SGHRS and CDR2 YFSETQ. The length of the CDR3 is 15 residues. V trimming: 0 bases; J trimming: 8 bases; junction bases outside the gene matches: 10. The CDR3 sequence: CASSLATDRVGGYTF. The CDR3, as DNA: TGCGCCAGCAGCTTGGCTACCGACAGGGTTGGAGGCTACACCTTC.

V and J are TRBV29-1 and TRBJ1-1, with D unclear. V lost 0 bases to trimming and J lost 3 bases, with 8 bases between them. CDR3 length: 13 amino acids. Germline CDR1 reads SQVTM; CDR2 reads ANQGSEA. The CDR3 nucleotides read TGCAGCGTTGAAGAGCGAATTGACACTGAAGCTTTCTTT. It specifies CSVEERIDTEAFF.

This clone has a single count. The chain is built from TRBV18 and TRBJ1-5, with D tentatively TRBD1 (5 bases). Deletions cut 6 bases from V and 5 bases from J, with 8 bases between. The CDR3 extends over 12 amino acids. Germline-derived CDR1 and CDR2 are KGHSH and LQKENI. As DNA, the CDR3 is TGTGCCAGCTCGACACAGGATCAGCCCCAGCATTTT. Translation: CASSTQDQPQHF.

The V gene is TRBV30, the J gene TRBJ1-2, with 7 bases identical to TRBD1. V shed 2 bases and J 6 bases; nucleotides not matched to a gene: 12. The germline V gene has CDR1 GTSNPN and CDR2 SVGIG (reference sequence). The CDR3 is made up of 15 amino acids. CDR3 coding DNA: TGTGCCTGGAGTCCTCCCTACGACAGGGTGAATGGCTACACCTTC. Amino acids: CAWSPPYDRVNGYTF.

J is TRBJ1-2 and V is TRBV19, with 10 bases fitting TRBD1. The CDR3 covers 15 residues. From germline, CDR1 is LNHDA and CDR2 SQIVND (reference sequence). The V segment lost 7 bases and the J segment 4 bases; nucleotides outside the gene matches: 9. CDR3 DNA: TGTGCCAGTACCCCGGACAGGGGGATTATCTATGGCTACACCTTC. It translates to CASTPDRGIIYGYTF.

This clone has only a few counts. The gene calls are TRBV2 and TRBJ2-1; TRBD1 matches 10 bases. CDR1 and CDR2 from the germline V gene are SNHLY and FYNNEI. The CDR3 runs to 14 residues. V was pared by 8 bases and J by 3 bases, with 4 bases of the junction left unmatched. The CDR3: CASLGQGIYNEQFF. In DNA form, the CDR3 reads TGTGCCAGCTTGGGACAGGGGATCTACAATGAGCAGTTCTTC.

This chain links TRBV5-4 with TRBJ1-2; 9 positions match TRBD1. V dropped 2 bases and J dropped 7; count of bases not matched to a gene: 3. This CDR3 contains 13 residues. Germline V CDR1 and CDR2: SGHNT, YYREEE (reference sequence). The CDR3 is CASSLQGAGGYTF. In nucleotides, the CDR3 is TGTGCCAGCAGCTTACAGGGGGCCGGTGGCTACACCTTC.

This chain links TRBV24-1 with TRBJ2-7; D uncertain. V was cut by 3 bases and J by 2 bases, with 10 bases left in between. Germline V gene sequence: CDR1 KGHDR, CDR2 SFDVKD. There are 14 residues in the CDR3. CDR3 sequence: CATSDATDPYEQYF. CDR3 coding DNA: TGTGCCACCAGTGATGCTACAGACCCCTACGAGCAGTACTTC.

V gene TRBV18 combines with J gene TRBJ1-5; TRBD1 aligns across 7 bases. The CDR3 loop spans 14 amino acids. V shed 3 bases, J shed 7 bases, and the junction held 6 bases outside the gene matches. The germline gives CDR1 KGHSH, CDR2 LQKENI. DNA of the CDR3: TGTGCCAGCTCACCGACAGGGTCTGGGCAGCCCCAGCATTTT. This translates into CASSPTGSGQPQHF.

The rearrangement links TRBV9 to TRBJ1-5, with D unclear. V dropped 3 bases and J dropped 0 bases, with 10 bases sitting between them. The germline V gene encodes CDR1 SGDLS and CDR2 YYNGEE. The CDR3 runs 15 residues. The CDR3 here is CASSATGYSNQPQHF. The CDR3 DNA reads TGTGCCAGCAGCGCTACGGGTTATAGCAATCAGCCCCAGCATTTT.

CDR3 region: CASTVEGSLPQHF. The CDR3 bases are TGTGCCAGTACCGTGGAGGGGTCTCTCCCCCAGCATTTT. J is TRBJ1-5 and V is TRBV19, with a possible D match to TRBD1 (5 bases). This CDR3 contains 13 residues. The germline CDR1 and CDR2 sequences are LNHDA and SQIVND (reference sequence). Trimming left V 7 bases short and J 10 bases short, with 17 bases between.

The J gene is TRBJ2-5, the V gene TRBV5-1; TRBD2 aligns across 14 bases. The trim removed 3 bases at V and 4 bases at J, leaving 5 bases unmatched. CDR1 is SGHRS and CDR2 is YFSETQ in the germline V gene. The CDR3 is 16 amino acids. CDR3 sequence: CASSSGLAGVPETQYF. The CDR3 DNA reads TGCGCCAGCAGCTCGGGACTAGCGGGAGTTCCAGAGACCCAGTACTTC.

CDR3 bases: TGTGCCACCAGTGATTGGGACAGGGTGGATTCACCCCTCCACTTT. Its translation: CATSDWDRVDSPLHF. The rearrangement links TRBV24-1 to TRBJ1-6, with TRBD1 identical over 9 bases. The V and J ends lost 2 bases and 8 bases, in that order; junction bases with no gene match: 3. This CDR3 has 15 residues. Per the germline V gene, CDR1 is KGHDR and CDR2 is SFDVKD.

Of note for this clone: The same CDR3 also results from other DNA sequences found in this sample. This chain joins TRBV3-1 (or the pseudogene TRBV3-2) and TRBJ2-2, with D unresolved. The V end was cut by 3 bases, the J end by 8 bases, with 10 bases between. Germline CDR1 is LGHDT and CDR2 is YNNKEL (reference sequence). The CDR3 contains 13 residues. The CDR3 region is CASSQAGTGELFF. CDR3 nucleotides: TGTGCCAGCAGCCAGGCAGGTACTGGGGAGCTGTTTTTT.

This clone has more than one count but fewer than ten. The rearrangement links TRBV15 to TRBJ1-1; possible D gene TRBD1, 5 bases. Germline V gives CDR1 LNHNV, CDR2 YYDKDF (reference sequence). V shed 3 bases and J shed 4 bases, with 9 bases lying between them. This CDR3 region has 13 residues. The CDR3 coding sequence is TGTGCCACCAGCAGGGGGGGGACCACTGAAGCTTTCTTT. Translated: CATSRGGTTEAFF.

The chain has TRBV24-1 and TRBJ2-3, with D unresolved. CDR3 length equals 14 residues. CDR1 and CDR2 from the germline V gene are KGHDR and SFDVKD. The germline V and J ends were trimmed by 0 bases and 2 bases, with 5 bases remaining between them. The DNA of the CDR3 is TGTGCCACCAGTGATTTGCAGTACACAGATACGCAGTATTTT. Its translation is CATSDLQYTDTQYF.

This chain links TRBV12-3 or TRBV12-4 with TRBJ2-2, with 9 positions matching TRBD2. Trimming took 6 bases from V and 13 from J; bases not matched to a gene: 9. The CDR3 runs to 13 residues. The chain's CDR3 is CASRAGGGVGLFF. The CDR3 DNA reads TGTGCCAGCAGGGCGGGAGGGGGAGTAGGGCTGTTTTTT.

The chain uses TRBV6-5 and TRBJ1-2; perhaps TRBD1 as D (6 bases). Trimming stripped 6 bases from V and 7 bases from J, with 18 bases between. From germline, CDR1 is MNHEY and CDR2 SVGAGI. This CDR3 region has 14 residues. CDR3 coding DNA: TGTGCCAGCAGGCACAGGGAATTCCGTATTGGCTACACCTTC. This sequence encodes CASRHREFRIGYTF.

This clone came up a few times. The chain has TRBV14 and TRBJ2-1; the match to TRBD2 covers 10 bases. The CDR3 is 17 amino acids. Per germline, CDR1 SGHDN and CDR2 FVKESK. With V trimmed by 4 bases and J by 4 bases, 10 bases remained unmatched. This chain's CDR3 is CASSPSGGPILYNEQFF. CDR3 DNA sequence: TGTGCCAGCAGCCCTAGCGGGGGTCCGATCCTTTACAATGAGCAGTTCTTC.

The chain links TRBV6-2 or TRBV6-3 to TRBJ2-1, with TRBD2 identical over 8 bases. The CDR3 has 14 residues. V shed 2 bases and J 13 bases; nucleotides not matched to a gene: 10. Germline values: CDR1 MNHEY, CDR2 SVGEGT. CDR3 loop: CASSYEVAGIIQFF. CDR3 coding DNA: TGTGCCAGCAGTTACGAGGTAGCGGGGATAATACAGTTCTTC.

The rearrangement joins TRBV24-1 to TRBJ2-1; D remains unclear. This CDR3 is built from 13 residues. CDR1 is KGHDR, CDR2 SFDVKD, per germline. The ends were cut back, 0 bases at V and 10 bases at J, with 9 bases in the middle. The CDR3 region is CATSDLKVREQFF. DNA for the CDR3: TGTGCCACCAGTGATTTGAAGGTGAGGGAGCAGTTCTTC.

This clone occurred a few times. The chain carries TRBV10-2 and TRBJ2-7; D gene uncertain. CDR3 length equals 11 residues. Germline CDR1 is WSHSY and CDR2 is SAAADI. Trimming removed 3 bases from V and 2 bases from J, with 2 bases in between. The CDR3 reads CASSDTYEQYV. The CDR3 DNA reads TGCGCCAGCAGTGACACCTACGAGCAGTACGTC.

The rearrangement links TRBV6-5 to TRBJ1-1, with D tentatively TRBD1 (5 bases). This CDR3 contains 13 residues. Per germline, CDR1 MNHEY and CDR2 SVGAGI. V was shortened by 0 bases and J by 3 bases, with 5 bases between the two germline ends. The CDR3 spells CASSYSGHTEAFF. Written as DNA, the CDR3 is TGTGCCAGCAGTTACTCGGGGCACACTGAAGCTTTCTTT.